The sequence of this T cell receptor (beta chain) was determined in a study of T cell repertoires and HLA-DP antigens. The wider study: In vitro CD4+ alloreactivity was against HeLa-presented HLA-DP. Study-level findings and limits: Pre-culture clonality, 0.03 to 0.045, was far below sorted CD137+ clonality of roughly 0.4.

Sequencing used immunoSEQ multiplex PCR; TCRdb keeps in-frame clones, though not all of them. The table has over 100,000 clones, 80% to 95% seen once. This clone was seen once. The antigen is unknown. The CDR3 length is 13 residues. The germline V gene has CDR1 GTSNPN and CDR2 SVGIG (reference sequence). V lost 5 bases, J lost 8 bases, and 6 bases stayed unmatched. Material: CD4+ T cells from PBMCs. This chain connects TRBV30 to TRBJ1-6; 7 bases match TRBD1. The sequence was obtained from a woman between 18 and 30 years old in good health and CMV-seronegative. CDR3 region: CAWDRDSYSPLHF. DNA for the CDR3: TGTGCCTGGGACCGGGACAGTTATTCACCCCTCCACTTT.